One sample yielded the 24 T cell receptor beta chains listed below, sequenced in a study of T cells in Graves' hyperthyroidism and ophthalmopathy. Authors of the study amplified TCR beta CDR3 regions from RNA transcripts. The study used the HTBI primer set for a first-round RT-PCR of the TCR CDR3. TCRdb used MiXCR to reprocess the multiplex PCR reads, holding one entry per CDR3 protein. There are 690,000 or so distinct CDR3 sequences in the sample; around 20% occur only once, and over 15% lies in the top ten. The specimen was blood. These receptor sequences come from a woman between 50 and 59 years old with Graves' hyperthyroidism that later progressed to Graves' ophthalmopathy.

In this sample, this clonotype turned up a few times. This chain uses TRBV19 with TRBJ1-2; tentatively, D is TRBD1 (6 bases). V lost 7 bases to trimming and J lost 7 bases, with 10 bases between them. The CDR3 has 11 amino acids. Germline V lookup: CDR1 LNHDA, CDR2 SQIVND (reference sequence). The CDR3 coding sequence is TGTGCCAGTATACAGGGTCGTGGCTACACCTTC. Encoded protein: CASIQGRGYTF.

This clonotype has more than one count but fewer than ten. One junction end does not reproduce the germline sequence, and a read error may be involved. The chain combines TRBV12-3 or TRBV12-4 with TRBJ2-5; the D gene is possibly TRBD2 (7 bases). The CDR3 covers 16 residues. The CDR3 DNA is TGTGTCAGCAGCCTAGGCGATGGGGGGGCTGAGGAGACCCAGTACTTC. Translated, it gives CVSSLGDGGAEETQYF.

This clonotype came up many times. The J gene is TRBJ1-5, the V gene TRBV11-2, with a weak D call TRBD1 (6 bases). The length of the CDR3 is 15 residues. Trimming cost V 1 base and J 6 bases, with 13 bases left between them. Germline assignment: CDR1 SGHAT and CDR2 FQNNGV. In nucleotides, the CDR3 is TGTGCCAGCAGCTTAGGTGCAGGGGTTGGTCAGCCCCAGCATTTT. This gives the protein CASSLGAGVGQPQHF.

This rearrangement joins TRBV12-3 or TRBV12-4 to TRBJ2-2; D unclear. This CDR3 has 14 amino acids. The V and J ends lost 1 base and 3 bases respectively, with 6 bases between them. The CDR3: CASSLDPYTGELFF. The CDR3 DNA reads as TGTGCCAGCAGTTTAGACCCTTACACCGGGGAGCTGTTTTTT.

This clonotype was seen a few times. A read error may explain this, as a much larger clone is one base away. The chain has TRBV6-1 and TRBJ1-1, with D hard to call. This CDR3 region has 13 residues. Per germline, CDR1 MNHNS and CDR2 SASEGT. Trimming left V 4 bases short and J 1 base short, with 7 bases between. The CDR3 here is CASSVKRNTEAFF. Written as DNA, the CDR3 is TGTGCCAGCAGTGTAAAGAGGAACACTGAAGCTTTCTTT.

This chain links TRBV27 with TRBJ1-2; 8 nucleotides match TRBD1. Germline V gene data show CDR1 as MNHEY and CDR2 as SMNVEV (reference sequence). The trim removed 8 bases at V and 4 bases at J, leaving 6 bases unmatched. The CDR3 consists of 13 residues. This chain's CDR3 is CASGQGASYGYTF. CDR3 DNA: TGTGCCAGCGGCCAGGGGGCTTCCTATGGCTACACCTTC.

J is TRBJ1-4 and V is TRBV7-9; 7 bases match TRBD1. CDR1 and CDR2 (germline): SEHNR, FQNEAQ (reference sequence). CDR3 length: 15 residues. V shed 5 bases and J 9 bases; nucleotides not matched to a gene: 12. The CDR3 sequence: CASSLRDRDAQKLFF. Written as DNA, the CDR3 is TGTGCCAGCAGCCTCCGTGACAGGGACGCGCAAAAACTGTTTTTT.

This clonotype was counted at least ten times. This chain connects TRBV2 to TRBJ2-3, with 8 bases that match TRBD2. The CDR3 consists of 15 residues. V lost 6 bases, J lost 4 bases, and 9 bases stayed unmatched. CDR1 is SNHLY, CDR2 FYNNEI, per germline. The CDR3 bases are TGTGCCAGCAGAAGGCGGCGGGGGGTTTCAGATACGCAGTATTTT. Translating it yields CASRRRRGVSDTQYF.

This clonotype was counted ten times or more. The chain joins TRBV5-1 to TRBJ1-1, with D uncertain. The CDR3 spans 14 residues. The germline V and J ends were trimmed by 5 bases and 2 bases, with 13 bases remaining between them. From germline, CDR1 is SGHRS and CDR2 YFSETQ. CDR3 amino acids: CASSPSGSNTEAFF. CDR3 coding DNA: TGCGCCAGCAGTCCCTCGGGGAGTAACACTGAAGCTTTCTTT.

This chain connects TRBV7-3 to TRBJ2-1, with D perhaps given as TRBD1 or TRBD2 (6 bases each). Germline values: CDR1 SGHTA, CDR2 FQGTGA. V shed 5 bases and J shed 10 bases, with 15 bases lying between them. The CDR3 consists of 13 residues. CDR3 DNA: TGTGCCAGCAGCGTAAACAAGGGGGGAGAGCAGTTCTTC. Its translation is CASSVNKGGEQFF. Full variable domain (outside the CDR3, taken from reference TRBV7-3 and TRBJ2-1): GAGVSQTPSNKVTEKGKYVELRCDPISGHTALYWYRQSLGQGPEFLIYFQGTGAADDSGLPNDRFFAVRPEGSVSTLKIQRTERGDSAVYLCASSVNKGGEQFFGPGTRLTVL.

Many counts were recorded for this clonotype. The V and J genes are TRBV12-3 or TRBV12-4 and TRBJ1-1; the match to TRBD1 covers 7 bases. V shed 5 bases, J shed 7 bases, and the junction held 7 bases outside the gene matches. The CDR3 length is 13 residues. CDR3 sequence reads: CASSRQGGGEAFF. For the CDR3, the DNA is TGTGCCAGCAGTCGACAGGGTGGAGGTGAAGCTTTCTTT.

This clonotype was counted only a few times. CDR3 amino acids: CSASLAGGDPYEQYF. CDR3 DNA: TGCAGTGCTAGCCTAGCGGGGGGGGACCCCTACGAGCAGTACTTC. The chain is built from TRBV20-1 and TRBJ2-7, with 12 bases identical to TRBD2. The CDR3 is 15 amino acids. Losses at the gene ends were 3 bases for V and 2 bases for J; bases not matched to a gene: 5. Germline lookup yields CDR1 DFQATT and CDR2 SNEGSKA (reference sequence).

This clonotype was observed a few times. This chain connects TRBV12-3 or TRBV12-4 to TRBJ2-5, with D possibly being TRBD2 (5 bases). The CDR3 contains 15 residues. V was shortened by 7 bases and J by 5 bases, with 20 bases between the two germline ends. CDR3 coding DNA: TGTGCCAGCACCCTCCGGTTTTCCCCGGGGGAGACCCAGTACTTC. Its translation: CASTLRFSPGETQYF.

This clonotype was detected a few times. DNA for the CDR3: TGTGCCAGCAGTGTCCTAGGGGGCGCGGAGACCCAGTACTTC. It encodes CASSVLGGAETQYF. The chain has TRBV12-3 or TRBV12-4 and TRBJ2-5, with TRBD1 matching 7 bases. The CDR3 has 14 residues. J was trimmed by 5 bases and V by 5 bases; bases with no gene match: 8.

This clonotype was recorded many times. The rearrangement joins TRBV18 to TRBJ2-7; 7 bases match TRBD2. This CDR3 has 15 amino acids. V was pared by 3 bases and J by 0 bases, with 5 bases of the junction left unmatched. Germline V gives CDR1 KGHSH, CDR2 LQKENI. CDR3 loop: CASSPIGGDSYEQYF. CDR3 nucleotides: TGTGCCAGCTCACCGATTGGGGGGGACTCCTACGAGCAGTACTTC. Using reference TRBV18 and TRBJ2-7 for the parts outside the CDR3, the full variable domain is NAGVMQNPRHLVRRRGQEARLRCSPMKGHSHVYWYRQLPEEGLKFMVYLQKENIIDESGMPKERFSAEFPKEGPSILRIQQVVRGDSAAYFCASSPIGGDSYEQYFGPGTRLTVT.

This clonotype was counted ten times or more. The chain uses TRBV2 and TRBJ2-7, with no clear D. This CDR3 contains 13 residues. The germline V gene encodes CDR1 SNHLY and CDR2 FYNNEI. Trimming removed 3 bases from V and 2 bases from J, with 8 bases in between. The CDR3 sequence is CASSEFGAYEQYF. In DNA, the CDR3 is TGTGCCAGCAGTGAGTTTGGGGCCTACGAGCAGTACTTC.

The chain links TRBV6-1 to TRBJ2-2; TRBD2 agrees at 11 bases. From germline, CDR1 is MNHNS and CDR2 SASEGT. This CDR3 is 17 amino acids long. V trimming: 6 bases; J trimming: 3 bases; junction bases outside the gene matches: 9. For the CDR3, the DNA is TGTGCCAGCAGAACGATTAGCGGGGGGGCTTACACCGGGGAGCTGTTTTTT. It yields the protein CASRTISGGAYTGELFF.

This clonotype appeared many times. The chain recombines TRBV18 with TRBJ1-6; D not resolved. Trimming removed 4 bases at V and 4 bases at J, with 5 bases between. CDR1 is KGHSH, CDR2 LQKENI, per germline. The CDR3 extends over 13 amino acids. CDR3 coding DNA: TGTGCCAGCTCACAGAGTTATAATTCACCCCTCCACTTT. Its protein product is CASSQSYNSPLHF.

There are many counts of this clonotype. The J gene is TRBJ1-5, the V gene TRBV20-1, with a tentative D call TRBD1 (5 bases). The germline CDR1 and CDR2 sequences are DFQATT and SNEGSKA (reference sequence). This CDR3 spans 13 amino acids. The V gene lost 0 bases and the J gene lost 6 bases, with 9 bases spanning the gap. CDR3 nucleotide sequence: TGCAGTGCTAGAGACCGTGACAGTCAGCCCCAGCATTTT. This gives the protein CSARDRDSQPQHF.

The table lists this clonotype with a few counts. V gene TRBV20-1 combines with J gene TRBJ1-4; D possibly corresponds to TRBD1 (6 bases). CDR3 length equals 14 residues. The germline gives CDR1 DFQATT, CDR2 SNEGSKA (reference sequence). Trimming stripped 6 bases from V and 2 bases from J, with 13 bases between. The CDR3 DNA sequence: TGCAGTGCAAAGGGGGGGGCGACTAATGAAAAACTGTTTTTT. Amino acids: CSAKGGATNEKLFF.

The genes are TRBV9 and TRBJ2-5; 10 nucleotides agree with TRBD1. V lost 7 bases, J lost 6 bases, and 9 bases stayed unmatched. The CDR3 length is 14 residues. Germline V gene lookup returns CDR1 SGDLS and CDR2 YYNGEE. The CDR3 here is CASVGDRGTKTQYF. The CDR3 DNA follows: TGTGCCAGCGTCGGGGACAGGGGTACGAAGACCCAGTACTTC.

The sample holds many counts of this clonotype. The rearrangement uses TRBV3-1 and TRBJ1-1, with 7 bases fitting TRBD1. V shed 1 base and J 4 bases; nucleotides not matched to a gene: 3. This CDR3 spans 14 amino acids. Germline CDR1 is LGHDT and CDR2 is YNNKEL (reference sequence). In DNA, the CDR3 is TGTGCCAGCAGCCAAGGCGCAGGGGGCACTGAAGCTTTCTTT. Protein product: CASSQGAGGTEAFF.

This clonotype was counted many times. The chain carries TRBV6-5 and TRBJ2-7; TRBD2 might be the D (5 bases). The V gene's germline CDR1 is MNHEY and CDR2 SVGAGI. Trimming cost V 5 bases and J 5 bases, with 16 bases left between them. The length of the CDR3 is 14 residues. The CDR3 is CASSLSRAGHEQYF. In nucleotides, the CDR3 is TGTGCCAGCAGTCTCTCGAGGGCCGGCCACGAGCAGTACTTC.

This chain's CDR3 is CASSLAPPTAAQETQYF. The CDR3 DNA sequence: TGTGCCAGCAGTTTAGCTCCCCCCACAGCGGCCCAAGAGACCCAGTACTTC. This rearrangement joins TRBV28 to TRBJ2-5; weak D call: TRBD2 (5 bases). The ends were cut back, 2 bases at V and 1 base at J, with 17 bases in the middle. CDR1 and CDR2 from the germline V gene are MDHEN and SYDVKM. The CDR3 extends over 17 amino acids.